This TCR beta chain was captured in a study of CD8+ T cells in alopecia areata. Overall study findings and caveats: Clonality exceeded that of normal scalp in lesional scalp, most notably in alopecia totalis/universalis.

Extracted from the samples, RNA was reverse transcribed into cDNA to serve as the sequencing template. Profiled with immunoSEQ multiplex PCR; TCRdb holds only in-frame clones, not every one. The sample comprises some 120,000 clones, around 50% of which are singletons, and approximately 10% rests with the top ten. V was trimmed by 0 bases and J by 6 bases, leaving 11 bases between them. Germline V lookup: CDR1 LGHNA, CDR2 YNFKEQ. This CDR3 comprises 14 residues. On this clone: What it binds is not known.

This receptor was obtained from a human donor with alopecia areata. This rearrangement joins TRBV4-2 to TRBJ1-1; D is uncertain. The sample was NKG2D-low CD8+ T cells sorted from blood. The CDR3 DNA sequence: TGTGCCAGCAGCCAAGAAGGGTCAAACCCTGAAGCTTTCTTT. Residues: CASSQEGSNPEAFF.